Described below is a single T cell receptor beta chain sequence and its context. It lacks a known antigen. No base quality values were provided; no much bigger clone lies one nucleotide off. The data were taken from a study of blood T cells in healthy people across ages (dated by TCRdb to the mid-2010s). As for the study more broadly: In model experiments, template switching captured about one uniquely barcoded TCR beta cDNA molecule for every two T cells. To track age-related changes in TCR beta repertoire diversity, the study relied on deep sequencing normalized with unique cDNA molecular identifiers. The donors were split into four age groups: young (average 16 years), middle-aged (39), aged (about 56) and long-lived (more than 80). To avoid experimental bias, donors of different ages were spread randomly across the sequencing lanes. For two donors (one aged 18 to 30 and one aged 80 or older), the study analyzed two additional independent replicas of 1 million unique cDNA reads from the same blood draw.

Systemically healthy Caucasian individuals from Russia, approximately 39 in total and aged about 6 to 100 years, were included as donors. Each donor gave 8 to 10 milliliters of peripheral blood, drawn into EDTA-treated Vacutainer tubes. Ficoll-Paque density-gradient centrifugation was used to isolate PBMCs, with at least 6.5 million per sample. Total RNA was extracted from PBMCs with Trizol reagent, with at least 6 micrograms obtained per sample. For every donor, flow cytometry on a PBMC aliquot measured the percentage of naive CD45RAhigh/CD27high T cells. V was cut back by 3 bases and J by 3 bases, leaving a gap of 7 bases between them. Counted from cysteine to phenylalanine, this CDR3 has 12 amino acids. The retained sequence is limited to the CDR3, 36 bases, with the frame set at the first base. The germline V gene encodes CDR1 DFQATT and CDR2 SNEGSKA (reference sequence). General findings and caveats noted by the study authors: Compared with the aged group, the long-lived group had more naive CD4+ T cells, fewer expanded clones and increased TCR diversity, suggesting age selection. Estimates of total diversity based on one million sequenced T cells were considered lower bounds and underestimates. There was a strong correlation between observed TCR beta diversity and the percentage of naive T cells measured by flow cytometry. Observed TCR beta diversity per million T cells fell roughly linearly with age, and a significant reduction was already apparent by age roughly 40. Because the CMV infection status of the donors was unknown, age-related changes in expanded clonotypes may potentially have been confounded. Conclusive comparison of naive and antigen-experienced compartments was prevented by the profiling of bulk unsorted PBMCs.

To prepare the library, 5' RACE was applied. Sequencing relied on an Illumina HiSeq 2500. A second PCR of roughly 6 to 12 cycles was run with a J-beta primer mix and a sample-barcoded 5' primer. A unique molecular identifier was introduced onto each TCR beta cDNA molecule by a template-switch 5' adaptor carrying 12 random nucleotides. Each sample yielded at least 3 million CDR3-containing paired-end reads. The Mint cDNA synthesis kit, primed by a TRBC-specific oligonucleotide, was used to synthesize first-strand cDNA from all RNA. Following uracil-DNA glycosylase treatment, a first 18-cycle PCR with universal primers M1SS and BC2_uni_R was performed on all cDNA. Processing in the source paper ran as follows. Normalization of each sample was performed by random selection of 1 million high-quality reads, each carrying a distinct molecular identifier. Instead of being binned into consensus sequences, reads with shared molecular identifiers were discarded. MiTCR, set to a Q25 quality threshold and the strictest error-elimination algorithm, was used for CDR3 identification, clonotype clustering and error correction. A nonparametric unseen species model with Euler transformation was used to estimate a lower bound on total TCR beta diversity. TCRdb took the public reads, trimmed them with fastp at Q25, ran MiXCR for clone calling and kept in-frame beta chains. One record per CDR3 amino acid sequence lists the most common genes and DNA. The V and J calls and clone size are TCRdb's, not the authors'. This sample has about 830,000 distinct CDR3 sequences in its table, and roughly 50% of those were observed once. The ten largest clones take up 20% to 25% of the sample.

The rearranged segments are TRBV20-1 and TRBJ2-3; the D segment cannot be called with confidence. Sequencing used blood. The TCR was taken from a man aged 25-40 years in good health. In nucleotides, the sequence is TGCAGTGCTAGCCCTACGACAGATACGCAGTATTTT. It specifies CSASPTTDTQYF.